The rows below give T cell receptor beta chains drawn from one sample of a study of T cell responses to AZD1222 COVID-19 vaccine. TCRdb's table, derived via immunoSEQ multiplex PCR, lists solely in-frame clones and lacks some. The table includes about 120,000 clones, around 86% detected once. The source was peripheral blood, collected on day 0 of AZD1222 vaccination. The origin of the receptors is an adult in good health. Both conserved end residues are trimmed from each CDR3.

V	J	CDR3
TRBV3-1/TRBV3-2	TRBJ2-1	ASTQGGEAGPRGSYNEQF
TRBV19	TRBJ1-2	ASSNFRESYGYT
TRBV19	TRBJ1-5	ASSNRGIQPQH
TRBV10-3	TRBJ2-2	ATQKENDGELF
TRBV4-3	TRBJ1-5	ASSQGGQGNQPQH
TRBV4-3	TRBJ1-5	ASSLGTNQPQH
TRBV5-4	TRBJ1-2	ASSSPWEFT
TRBV16	TRBJ2-7	ASSLGTGGYEQY
TRBV27	TRBJ2-1	ASSPLASGRYYNEQF
TRBV7-9	TRBJ1-6	ASSFSQGLHSPLH
TRBV5-6	TRBJ2-1	ASSSWTGGDYNEQF
TRBV6-5	TRBJ1-1	ASSYEGATEAF
TRBV11-2	TRBJ1-2	ASSLGSNYGYT
TRBV5-6	TRBJ1-5	ASSLITGTGATPQH
TRBV28	TRBJ2-2	ASSLGGVLRTGELF
TRBV27	TRBJ1-6	ASRKIRTGGEGPLH
TRBV4-1	TRBJ1-2	ASSRGQTYGYT
TRBV5-6	TRBJ1-5	ASSFQGADQPQH
TRBV14	TRBJ1-2	ASSRRDRGATGYGYT
TRBV9	TRBJ2-7	ASSVGVMGEQY
TRBV18	TRBJ2-5	ASSPGTGGEETQY
TRBV29-1	TRBJ1-4	SVSVYEKLF
TRBV28	TRBJ1-5	ASSFSGHSNQPQH
TRBV27	TRBJ1-1	ASRTGRTEAF
TRBV13	TRBJ1-4	ASSLGGVREKLF
TRBV27	TRBJ1-1	ASSLRQGVNTEAF
TRBV2	TRBJ2-3	ASSLTDTQY
TRBV3-1/TRBV3-2	TRBJ1-5	ASSQEGSGNQPQH
TRBV6-5	TRBJ2-7	ASLPLWADEQY
TRBV5-1	TRBJ2-3	ASSFFLGQGHTDTQY
TRBV9	TRBJ2-7	ASSVASTGYYEQY
TRBV20-1	TRBJ2-3	SARGDTQY
TRBV3-1/TRBV3-2	TRBJ1-6	ASSQDPWTGPNSPLH
TRBV7-9	TRBJ2-1	ASSYGAGGPREQF
TRBV19	TRBJ1-1	ASSSINTGGTEAF
TRBV7-9	TRBJ1-5	ASSLAQGPQH
TRBV7-2	TRBJ2-5	ASSLAGGYQETQY
TRBV20-1	TRBJ2-1	SARIMGKEF
TRBV19	TRBJ1-5	ASSHRERSNQPQH
TRBV7-6	TRBJ1-5	ASSLLQGGDQPQH
TRBV24-1	TRBJ1-4	ATSLPDRPNEKLF
TRBV5-5	TRBJ2-3	ASIRVATDTQY
TRBV11-2	TRBJ2-7	ASSFNINLGQGAYEQY
TRBV14	TRBJ1-5	ASSRPGAPLNQPQH
TRBV5-4	TRBJ2-7	ASSLGQGSYEQY
TRBV28	TRBJ1-2	ASSSLDRGIYGYT
TRBV10-1	TRBJ2-7	ASSRGGNYEQY
TRBV9	TRBJ1-6	ASSRIFWDPTPKYNSPLH
TRBV3-1/TRBV3-2	TRBJ2-7	ASSHTGVGVRCEQY
TRBV18	TRBJ1-2	ASSPDEGTNYGYT
TRBV5-4	TRBJ2-4	ASSNQGGTSNIQY
TRBV3-1/TRBV3-2	TRBJ1-4	AGDVTNEKLF
TRBV19	TRBJ2-1	ASSIPGTGHNEQF
TRBV10-3	TRBJ2-2	AISERGAPTGELF
TRBV15	TRBJ2-7	ATSRDSQGPYEQY